Shown below are 9 T cell receptor beta chains from a single sample sequenced in a study of CD8 T cell repertoires and HIV-1 epitope variants. The method was immunoSEQ multiplex PCR; TCRdb's version includes in-frame clones alone and lacks a portion of them. The sample records some 5,200 clones, roughly three fifths being singletons. What these receptors recognize is not known. Sequenced material: cultured CD8+ T cells derived from PBMCs. The receptors were sampled from a male donor with HIV.

This clone was seen a handful of times. The V gene is TRBV10-3, the J gene TRBJ2-3; 11 positions match TRBD2. The V gene's germline CDR1 is ENHRY and CDR2 SYGVKD. This CDR3 is built from 16 residues. V lost 3 bases to trimming and J lost 6 bases; unmatched junction nucleotides: 8. Here the CDR3 DNA reads TGTGCCATCAGTGACCTGACTAGCGGGGACGAGGATACGCAGTATTTT. It encodes CAISDLTSGDEDTQYF.

This sequence joins TRBV7-8 and TRBJ2-6; 8 nucleotides align to TRBD2. The ends lost 4 bases at V and 0 bases at J; junction bases unmatched: 8. The CDR3 runs to 18 residues. Germline V gene lookup returns CDR1 SGHVS and CDR2 FQNEAQ. The CDR3 spells CASSSPGLDFSGANVLTF. For the CDR3, the DNA is TGTGCCAGCAGCTCCCCGGGACTAGACTTCTCTGGGGCCAACGTCCTGACTTTC. Looking up the rest from reference TRBV7-8 and TRBJ2-6 gives the full variable domain: GAGVSQSPRYKVAKRGQDVALRCDPISGHVSLFWYQQALGQGPEFLTYFQNEAQLDKSGLPSDRFFAERPEGSVSTLKIQRTQQEDSAVYLCASSSPGLDFSGANVLTFGAGSRLTVL.

The chain carries TRBV28 and TRBJ1-2; tentatively, D is TRBD1 (5 bases). The CDR3 consists of 12 residues. The V gene's germline CDR1 is MDHEN and CDR2 SYDVKM. Trimming took off 6 bases at V and 6 bases at J, with 11 bases between the two ends. CDR3 sequence: CASSPLGDGYTF. The CDR3 DNA follows: TGTGCCAGCAGCCCCCTGGGGGATGGCTACACCTTC.

This clone appeared once. V is TRBV10-3 and J is TRBJ1-1; possible D gene TRBD1, 6 bases. Trimming took off 0 bases at V and 5 bases at J, with 10 bases between the two ends. Germline assignment: CDR1 ENHRY and CDR2 SYGVKD. CDR3 size: 14 residues. CDR3: CAISESGGSTEAFF. CDR3 DNA: TGTGCCATCAGTGAGTCGGGGGGCAGTACTGAAGCTTTCTTT.

V and J are TRBV4-3 and TRBJ2-2; TRBD1 agrees at 9 bases. Looked up from germline, CDR1 is LGHNA and CDR2 is YSLEER. V was clipped by 5 bases and J by 3 bases; unmatched bases: 4. There are 15 residues in the CDR3. The CDR3 region has the DNA TGCGCCAGCAGCTCCGGGACAGGGCACACCGGGGAGCTGTTTTTT. Protein: CASSSGTGHTGELFF.

This rearrangement joins TRBV13 to TRBJ1-1; D might be TRBD1 (6 bases). CDR1 is PRHDT, CDR2 FYEKMQ, per germline (reference sequence). V lost 2 bases and J 3 bases, leaving 13 bases between the germline ends. The CDR3 covers 15 residues. This CDR3 is CASSLITGWHTEAFF. CDR3 coding DNA: TGTGCCAGCAGCTTAATCACAGGGTGGCACACTGAAGCTTTCTTT.

The chain couples TRBV7-7 to TRBJ2-7; D is perhaps TRBD1 or TRBD2 (5 bases each). V was cut by 1 base and J by 5 bases, with 12 bases left in between. Per the germline V gene, CDR1 is SSHAT and CDR2 is FNYEAQ (reference sequence). The CDR3 spans 14 residues. The CDR3 here is CASSLVGGADEQYF. The CDR3 DNA follows: TGTGCCAGCAGCTTAGTTGGGGGTGCGGACGAGCAGTACTTC.

This clone appeared a few times. The chain uses TRBV5-6 and TRBJ1-1; a possible D gene is TRBD1 (6 bases). V was cut by 5 bases and J by 5 bases, with 13 bases left in between. The germline V gene encodes CDR1 SGHDT and CDR2 YYEEEE. CDR3 length: 13 residues. The CDR3 DNA follows: TGTGCCAGCAGGGAGCAAGGGGGTACTGAAGCTTTCTTT. This translates into CASREQGGTEAFF. Full variable domain (remainder filled in from reference TRBV5-6 and TRBJ1-1): DAGVTQSPTHLIKTRGQQVTLRCSPKSGHDTVSWYQQALGQGPQFIFQYYEEEERQRGNFPDRFSGHQFPNYSSELNVNALLLGDSALYLCASREQGGTEAFFGQGTRLTVV.

This clone is medium-sized (0.01 to 0.1%) in the sample. The chain carries TRBV6-1 and TRBJ1-5; the D is unclear. Germline V gene sequence: CDR1 MNHNS, CDR2 SASEGT. V shed 6 bases and J shed 5 bases, with 17 bases lying between them. CDR3 length: 15 residues. This chain's CDR3 is CASSVDTDNYQPQHF. The CDR3 DNA reads TGTGCCAGCAGCGTAGACACCGACAACTATCAGCCCCAGCATTTT.